This T cell receptor beta chain came from a study of blood T cells in healthy people across ages. Notes on the study in general: Fewer expanded clones and more diversity marked long-lived versus aged donors. Diversity of TCR beta correlated strongly with naive T cell percentage.

A remark on this clonotype: The antigen is undetermined.

Deletions cut 1 base from V and 6 bases from J, with 9 bases between. CDR1 is SGHTA and CDR2 is FQGNSA in the germline V gene. CDR3 length equals 13 residues. Using a J-beta primer mix together with a sample-barcoded 5' primer, a second PCR was run for roughly 7 to 11 cycles. TCRdb re-called the 5' RACE reads with MiXCR, one entry per CDR3 protein. The table lists around 1,500,000 distinct CDR3 sequences, approximately 28% of them singletons. The clonotype comes from a woman aged 25 to 45 in good health. The sequenced sample consisted of blood. The V and J genes are TRBV7-2 and TRBJ1-2; D unresolved. CDR3 sequence reads: CASSLVLSNGYTF. The DNA of the CDR3 is TGTGCCAGCAGCTTAGTCCTAAGTAATGGCTACACCTTC.